The rows below give T cell receptor beta chains drawn from one sample of a study of metastatic and nonmetastatic thyroid tumors. Via MiXCR, TCRdb re-called the PCR reads. The sample shows tens of thousands of clones, around 13% of them seen only once. Sequenced input: tumor tissue. Receptor source: a female donor with papillary thyroid cancer or a benign thyroid nodule (not recorded which). Some clones in this sample may be carry-over from other donors' samples. CDR3s include the opening cysteine and the closing phenylalanine or tryptophan. D genes are given only for firm matches. The size field is filled for only some rows; it gives once, few, many or a size class.

NA	TRBJ2-5	TRBV4-1	many	CASSQEPGLETQYF	TGCGCCAGCAGCCAAGAACCCGGGTTAGAGACCCAGTACTTC
TRBD2	TRBJ2-3	TRBV6-1	many	CASRLFLADPTDTQYF	TGTGCCAGCCGCCTATTTCTAGCGGACCCCACAGATACGCAGTATTTT
TRBD2	TRBJ2-5	TRBV11-1	many	CASSQLAETQYF	TGTGCCAGCAGCCAACTAGCGGAGACCCAGTACTTC
TRBD1	TRBJ2-2	TRBV27	many	CASKRTGGNTGELFF	TGTGCCAGCAAAAGGACAGGGGGGAACACCGGGGAGCTGTTTTTT
TRBD1	TRBJ2-7	TRBV7-2	many	CASSFGTGSSYEQYF	TGTGCCAGCAGCTTCGGGACAGGTAGTTCCTACGAGCAGTACTTC
TRBD2	TRBJ2-3	TRBV6-4	few	CASSPEFAGGCTDTQYF	TGTGCCAGCAGCCCCGAGTTCGCGGGAGGGTGCACAGATACGCAGTATTTT
TRBD2	TRBJ2-4	TRBV7-3	few	CASSSGLAGGSKNIQYF	TGTGCCAGCAGCTCCGGACTAGCGGGAGGTTCCAAAAACATTCAGTACTTC
TRBD1	TRBJ1-2	TRBV20-1	many	CSARVRDRGAVNYGYTF	TGCAGTGCTAGAGTGAGGGACAGGGGAGCCGTCAACTATGGCTACACCTTC
TRBD2	TRBJ2-5	TRBV11-3	many	CASSFWREGQETQYF	TGTGCCAGCAGCTTTTGGCGGGAGGGCCAAGAGACCCAGTACTTC
TRBD1	TRBJ2-7	TRBV12-5	many	CASGLAWDRGAGEQYF	TGTGCTAGTGGTTTGGCATGGGACAGGGGAGCAGGCGAGCAGTACTTC
NA	TRBJ1-1	TRBV2	few	CASSEALQGLNTEAFF	TGTGCCAGCAGTGAAGCGCTTCAGGGTTTGAACACTGAAGCTTTCTTT
NA	TRBJ2-4	TRBV29-1	few	CSVEAGRDIQYF	TGCAGCGTTGAGGCTGGACGGGACATTCAGTACTTC
TRBD2	TRBJ2-1	TRBV5-4	many	CASSLGRAGLAGVREQFF	TGTGCCAGCAGCTTGGGTAGGGCGGGACTAGCGGGAGTTCGGGAGCAGTTCTTC
NA	TRBJ2-7	TRBV7-2	NA	CASSSRSGFYEQYF	TGTGCCAGCAGCTCCAGATCAGGGTTCTACGAGCAGTACTTC
TRBD1	TRBJ1-2	TRBV10-2	few	CASSETGQGARGYTF	TGCGCCAGCAGTGAGACAGGACAGGGGGCGCGTGGCTACACGTTC
NA	TRBJ1-2	TRBV6-1	many	CASSRGVNYGYTF	TGTGCCAGCAGTCGGGGGGTTAACTATGGCTACACCTTC
NA	TRBJ2-1	TRBV12-3/TRBV12-4	few	CASSLNGGDEQFF	TGTGCCAGCAGTTTAAATGGGGGAGATGAGCAGTTCTTC
NA	TRBJ1-6	TRBV6-1	many	CASSSPWDNSPLHF	TGTGCCAGCAGCTCCCCCTGGGATAATTCACCCCTCCACTTT
TRBD2	TRBJ2-5	TRBV20-1	many	CSAVTSGQETQYF	TGCAGTGCAGTGACTAGCGGGCAAGAGACCCAGTACTTC
NA	TRBJ1-4	TRBV13	few	CTNSARVSVANEKLFF	TGTACCAACAGCGCCCGAGTATCGGTGGCTAACGAAAAACTGTTTTTT
NA	TRBJ2-1	TRBV3-1	many	CASSQEGVYNEQFF	TGTGCCAGCAGCCAAGAGGGGGTCTACAATGAGCAGTTCTTC
NA	TRBJ2-5	TRBV5-8	few	CASSPVSEETQYF	TGTGCCAGCAGCCCAGTTTCCGAAGAGACCCAGTACTTC
TRBD2	TRBJ2-7	TRBV28	many	CASSLSTPGTSEQYF	TGTGCCAGCAGTCTCTCTACCCCCGGGACTAGCGAGCAGTACTTC
TRBD1	TRBJ1-2	TRBV20-1	many	CSASGTDYGYTF	TGCAGTGCTAGCGGGACAGATTATGGCTACACCTTC
NA	TRBJ1-2	TRBV28	many	CASSPSGFHYGYTF	TGTGCCAGCAGTCCCTCCGGGTTTCACTATGGCTACACCTTC
NA	TRBJ2-1	TRBV20-1	many	CSASREGRTTNEQFF	TGCAGTGCTAGTCGTGAGGGCCGGACTACCAATGAGCAGTTCTTC
NA	TRBJ1-5	TRBV2	many	CASATEVNQPQHF	TGTGCCAGCGCGACAGAGGTTAATCAGCCCCAGCATTTT
NA	TRBJ2-7	TRBV27	many	CASSLQGTNEQYF	TGTGCCAGCAGTTTACAGGGTACCAACGAGCAGTACTTC
NA	TRBJ2-7	TRBV13	many	CASSFGGASGYEQYF	TGTGCCAGCAGCTTCGGGGGCGCATCAGGCTACGAGCAGTACTTC
NA	TRBJ2-7	TRBV7-2	NA	CASSLVFGDEQYF	TGTGCCAGCAGCTTAGTATTCGGCGACGAGCAGTACTTC
NA	TRBJ1-1	TRBV6-2/TRBV6-3	many	CASSYPTEAFF	TGTGCCAGCAGTTATCCCACTGAAGCTTTCTTT
NA	TRBJ1-5	TRBV24-1	many	CATSGAGAGRPQHF	TGTGCCACCAGTGGTGCGGGGGCAGGCAGGCCCCAGCATTTT
TRBD2	TRBJ2-2	TRBV6-5	many	CASSYGGRAVGELFF	TGTGCCAGCAGTTATGGCGGGAGGGCTGTTGGGGAGCTGTTTTTT
TRBD1	TRBJ2-7	TRBV13	many	CASSPDRGLNEQYF	TGTGCCAGCAGCCCGGACAGGGGGCTGAACGAGCAGTACTTC
NA	TRBJ2-7	TRBV3-1	many	CASSQDWGSYEQYF	TGTGCCAGCAGCCAAGATTGGGGGAGCTACGAGCAGTACTTC
TRBD1	TRBJ2-7	TRBV4-1	many	CASSQGQGTGEQYF	TGCGCCAGCAGCCAGGGACAGGGGACGGGCGAGCAGTACTTC
TRBD2	TRBJ2-1	TRBV12-3/TRBV12-4	many	CASSTSLAGLAGNEQFF	TGTGCCAGCAGTACGTCCCTCGCGGGACTAGCGGGCAATGAGCAGTTCTTC
NA	TRBJ1-2	TRBV6-5	many	CASSYGGGYYGYTF	TGTGCCAGCAGTTACGGGGGGGGTTACTATGGCTACACCTTC
TRBD2	TRBJ2-1	TRBV5-4	many	CASSLEASGYNEQFF	TGTGCCAGCAGCTTGGAGGCTAGCGGCTACAATGAGCAGTTCTTC
NA	TRBJ2-7	TRBV3-1	many	CASSQEGGGINEQYF	TGTGCCAGCAGCCAAGAGGGGGGGGGCATCAACGAGCAGTACTTC
NA	TRBJ1-2	TRBV6-1	many	CASSGTGLYGYTF	TGTGCCAGCAGTGGAACAGGGCTCTATGGCTACACCTTC
TRBD1	TRBJ1-5	TRBV6-1	many	CASSDRGGNQPQHF	TGTGCCAGCTCCGACAGGGGAGGCAATCAGCCCCAGCATTTT
NA	TRBJ1-4	TRBV30	many	CAWKGGRNEKLFF	TGTGCCTGGAAGGGAGGGAGGAATGAAAAACTGTTTTTT
TRBD2	TRBJ2-7	TRBV6-2/TRBV6-3	many	CASSYSTSGSPYEQYF	TGTGCCAGCAGTTACTCGACTAGCGGGAGCCCCTACGAGCAGTACTTC
TRBD1	TRBJ2-7	TRBV5-1	NA	CASSLVPGGDYYEQYF	TGCGCCAGCAGCTTGGTCCCAGGGGGAGACTACTACGAGCAGTACTTC
TRBD1	TRBJ2-5	TRBV7-7	many	CASSPDRGQETQYF	TGTGCTAGCAGCCCAGACAGGGGCCAAGAGACCCAGTACTTC
NA	TRBJ1-1	TRBV5-5	many	CASSLSGFDEAFF	TGTGCCAGCAGCTTGTCGGGGTTCGATGAAGCTTTCTTT
TRBD2	TRBJ2-7	TRBV9	many	CASSVGGRSGSPRGDEQYF	TGTGCCAGCAGCGTAGGGGGTCGTAGCGGGAGCCCCAGGGGGGACGAGCAGTACTTC
TRBD1	TRBJ2-1	TRBV7-8	many	CASSLFGGQGDNEQFF	TGTGCCAGCAGCCTCTTCGGCGGCCAGGGGGACAATGAGCAGTTCTTC
NA	TRBJ1-1	TRBV20-1	many	CSGRGGANTEAFF	TGCAGTGGCCGAGGGGGGGCGAACACTGAAGCTTTCTTT
NA	TRBJ1-2	TRBV10-3	many	CAISLQGPDGYTF	TGTGCCATCAGCCTACAGGGTCCGGATGGCTACACCTTC
NA	TRBJ1-2	TRBV20-1	many	CSVPSGTPLRGYTF	TGCAGTGTTCCCTCCGGGACCCCTTTGCGGGGCTACACCTTC
NA	TRBJ2-5	TRBV24-1	many	CATSDPGPGERTQYF	TGTGCCACCAGTGACCCCGGGCCCGGAGAAAGGACCCAGTACTTC